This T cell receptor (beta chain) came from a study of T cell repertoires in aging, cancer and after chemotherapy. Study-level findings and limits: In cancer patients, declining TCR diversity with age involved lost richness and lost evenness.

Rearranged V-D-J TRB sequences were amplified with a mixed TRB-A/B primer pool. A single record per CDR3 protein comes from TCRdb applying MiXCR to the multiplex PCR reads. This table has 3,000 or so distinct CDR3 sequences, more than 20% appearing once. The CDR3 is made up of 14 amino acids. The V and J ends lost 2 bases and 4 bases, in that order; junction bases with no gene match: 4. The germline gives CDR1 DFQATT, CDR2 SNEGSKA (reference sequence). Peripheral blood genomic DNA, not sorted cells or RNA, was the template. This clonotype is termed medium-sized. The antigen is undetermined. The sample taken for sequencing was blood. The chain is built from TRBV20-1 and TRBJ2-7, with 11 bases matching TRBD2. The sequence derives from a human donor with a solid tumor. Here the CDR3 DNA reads TGCAGTGCTAGACCAGGGACTAGCGGATACGAGCAGTACTTC. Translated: CSARPGTSGYEQYF.